This T cell receptor beta chain is drawn from a study of T cell repertoires in cytomegalovirus infection. MiXCR, applied by TCRdb to the reads, yields one record per CDR3 protein. In the table there are about 220,000 distinct CDR3 sequences, roughly 34% of which are singletons. V lost 3 bases and J lost 10; bases outside the gene matches: 4. CDR1 SNHLY and CDR2 FYNNEI come from the germline V gene. This CDR3 spans 14 amino acids. As to this clonotype: Its antigen is still unknown.

Material: CD8+ T cells from cultured PBMCs, obtained from culture after CMV antigen stimulation. The receptor's source is a human donor in good health (CMV status not recorded). Some clones in this sample may be carry-over from other donors' samples. The chain employs TRBV2 and TRBJ1-6; 9 bases line up with TRBD1. This CDR3 is CASSDETGGSPLHF. The CDR3 coding sequence is TGTGCCAGCAGTGACGAGACAGGGGGATCACCCCTCCACTTT.